A single sample is the source of the 4 T cell receptor beta chains below, sequenced in a study of post-analysis software for immune sequencing data (dated by TCRdb to about 2015). For these TCRs, the target antigens are not known. The library was generated by PCR. TCRdb shows the sequencer as Illumina HiSeq 2500. To reduce PCR and sequencing biases, unique molecular identifiers were built into the TCR beta cDNA libraries. TCRdb applied fastp at Q25 and MiXCR to the public reads, then kept only in-frame beta chains. Under each unique CDR3 protein, matching rows form one entry showing the most common genes and DNA. The sample profile shows about 430,000 distinct CDR3 sequences; approximately 42% of them were found once. Jointly, the top ten make up about 7.6% of the sample. Here is what the overall study found, with its caveats: Significantly higher frequencies in patients than in controls were found for five or six TRBV segments, including TRBV5-6, TRBV5-1 and TRBV20-1.

Sequencing input: blood. The receptors shown here come from a girl aged 2-10 years with multiple sclerosis.

CDR3 sequence: CASSQEGGYGYEQYF. CDR3 nucleotide sequence: TGCGCCAGCAGCCAAGAAGGAGGGTACGGTTACGAGCAGTACTTC. This chain connects TRBV4-1 to TRBJ2-7, with D perhaps TRBD2 (6 bases). The V and J ends lost 0 bases and 4 bases respectively, with 13 bases between them. The CDR3 totals 15 residues. Looked up from germline, CDR1 is MGHRA and CDR2 is YSYEKL.

The J gene is TRBJ2-7, the V gene TRBV20-1; 13 nucleotides align to TRBD2. CDR1 is DFQATT and CDR2 is SNEGSKA in the germline V gene (reference sequence). Unmatched junction bases numbered 7, after V lost 6 bases and J lost 2 bases. The CDR3 runs 15 residues. CDR3 sequence (DNA): TGCAGTGCAATACCAGGGACTAGCGGGACCTACGAGCAGTACTTC. Protein sequence: CSAIPGTSGTYEQYF.

On this clonotype: One junction end disagrees with the germline gene, perhaps due to a read error. The rearrangement links TRBV15 to TRBJ1-2; D is undetermined. This CDR3 contains 14 residues. Germline V gene data show CDR1 as LNHNV and CDR2 as YYDKDF (reference sequence). The CDR3 reads CATSRDVVNYGNTF. The CDR3 nucleotides read TGTGCCACCAGCAGAGATGTGGTTAACTATGGCAACACCTTC.

This clonotype was seen more than once but under ten times. This rearrangement joins TRBV10-2 to TRBJ1-1; 8 bases line up with TRBD1. The CDR3 sequence is 13 residues long. CDR1 is WSHSY and CDR2 is SAAADI in the germline V gene. V trimming: 2 bases; J trimming: 11 bases; junction bases outside the gene matches: 7. The CDR3 here is CASSEGQGVRAFF. Written as DNA, the CDR3 is TGCGCCAGCAGTGAGGGACAGGGCGTACGTGCTTTCTTT.